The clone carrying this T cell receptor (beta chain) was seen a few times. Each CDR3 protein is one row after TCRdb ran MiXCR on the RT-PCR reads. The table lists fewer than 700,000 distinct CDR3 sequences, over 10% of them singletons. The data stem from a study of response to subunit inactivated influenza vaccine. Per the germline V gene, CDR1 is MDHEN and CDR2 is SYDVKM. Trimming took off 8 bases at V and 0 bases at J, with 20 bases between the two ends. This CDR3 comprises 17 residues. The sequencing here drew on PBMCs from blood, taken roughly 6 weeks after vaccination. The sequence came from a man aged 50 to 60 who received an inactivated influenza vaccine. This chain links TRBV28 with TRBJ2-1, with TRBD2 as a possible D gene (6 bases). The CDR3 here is CASGLPGLLISYNEQFF. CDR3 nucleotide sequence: TGTGCCAGCGGACTTCCGGGACTTCTGATCTCCTACAATGAGCAGTTCTTC.